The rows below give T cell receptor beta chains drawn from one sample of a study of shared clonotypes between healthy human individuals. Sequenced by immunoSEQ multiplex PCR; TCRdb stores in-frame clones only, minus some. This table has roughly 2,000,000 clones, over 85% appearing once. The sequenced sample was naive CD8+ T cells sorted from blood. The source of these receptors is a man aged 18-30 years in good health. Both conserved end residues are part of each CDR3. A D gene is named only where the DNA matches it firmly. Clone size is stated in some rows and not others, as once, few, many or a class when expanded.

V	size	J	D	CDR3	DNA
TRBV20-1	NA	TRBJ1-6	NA	CSAADGTAYHF	TGCAGTGCTGCCGACGGGACCGCTTACCACTTT
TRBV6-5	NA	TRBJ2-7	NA	CASRLSGAYEQYF	TGTGCCAGCAGATTGTCAGGGGCCTACGAGCAGTACTTC
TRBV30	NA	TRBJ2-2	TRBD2	CASPGLVSTGELFF	TGTGCCTCTCCGGGACTAGTAAGCACCGGGGAGCTGTTTTTT
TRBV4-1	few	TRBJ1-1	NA	CASSSLEEAFF	TGCGCCAGCAGCTCTTTGGAGGAAGCTTTCTTT
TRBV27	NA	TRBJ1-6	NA	CASRDHGGESPLHF	TGTGCCAGCAGAGACCACGGGGGAGAATCACCCCTCCACTTT
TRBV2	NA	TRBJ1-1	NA	CASSGQWNTEAFF	TGTGCCAGCAGTGGACAATGGAACACTGAAGCTTTCTTT
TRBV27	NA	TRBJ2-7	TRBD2	CASSLDPSGPYEQYF	TGTGCCAGCAGTCTAGATCCTAGCGGCCCCTACGAGCAGTACTTC
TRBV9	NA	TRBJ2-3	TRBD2	CASSVGGTSGPHGTDTQYF	TGTGCCAGCAGCGTAGGAGGGACTAGCGGGCCACATGGCACAGATACGCAGTATTTT
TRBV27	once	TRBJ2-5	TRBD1	CASSLRDSQETQYF	TGTGCCAGCAGTTTAAGGGACAGTCAAGAGACCCAGTACTTC
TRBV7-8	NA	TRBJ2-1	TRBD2	CASSLGATSGYSYNEQFF	TGTGCCAGCAGCTTAGGGGCGACTAGCGGTTACTCCTACAATGAGCAGTTCTTC
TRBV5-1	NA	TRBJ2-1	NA	CASSLDGNEQFF	TGCGCCAGCAGCTTGGATGGGAATGAGCAGTTCTTC
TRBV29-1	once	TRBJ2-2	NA	CSVPGGTGELFF	TGCAGCGTTCCTGGTGGCACCGGGGAGCTGTTTTTT
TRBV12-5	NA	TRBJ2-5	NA	CASGSPTMLETQYF	TGTGCTAGTGGTTCCCCCACCATGCTGGAGACCCAGTACTTC
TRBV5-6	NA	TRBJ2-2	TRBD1	CASSREDRGVTGELFF	TGTGCCAGCAGCAGAGAAGACAGGGGGGTCACCGGGGAGCTGTTTTTT
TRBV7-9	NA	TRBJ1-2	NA	CASELGQTLGYGYTF	TGTGCCAGCGAACTCGGACAGACCCTTGGGTATGGCTACACCTTC
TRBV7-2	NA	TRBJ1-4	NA	CASSPTPGAWEKLFF	TGTGCCAGCAGCCCAACCCCAGGAGCATGGGAAAAACTGTTTTTT
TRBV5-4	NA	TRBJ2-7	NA	CASSGRDGYEQYF	TGTGCCAGCAGCGGGCGGGACGGCTACGAGCAGTACTTC
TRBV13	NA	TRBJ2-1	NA	CASSLTGVGYNEQFF	TGTGCCAGCAGCTTAACGGGAGTGGGGTACAATGAGCAGTTCTTC
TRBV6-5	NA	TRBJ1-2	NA	CASSYEGVYGYTF	TGTGCCAGCAGTTACGAGGGGGTCTATGGCTACACCTTC
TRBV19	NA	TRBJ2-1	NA	CASSSTSYNEQFF	TGTGCCAGTAGTTCCACCTCCTACAATGAGCAGTTCTTC
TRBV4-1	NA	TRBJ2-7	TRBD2	CASSRMASGAYEQYF	TGCGCCAGCAGCCGTATGGCTAGCGGGGCCTACGAGCAGTACTTC
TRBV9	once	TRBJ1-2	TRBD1	CASSVNPLAGGFYGYTF	TGTGCCAGCAGCGTAAACCCCCTCGCAGGGGGTTTCTATGGCTACACCTTC
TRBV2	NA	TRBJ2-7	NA	CASSEPMDYEQYF	TGTGCCAGCAGTGAGCCAATGGACTACGAGCAGTACTTC
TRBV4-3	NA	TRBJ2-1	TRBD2	CASSQDGAGVGDEQFF	TGCGCCAGCAGCCAAGATGGAGCGGGAGTTGGCGATGAGCAGTTCTTC
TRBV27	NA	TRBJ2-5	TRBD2	CASSLLGGETQYF	TGTGCCAGCAGTTTATTGGGAGGGGAGACCCAGTACTTC
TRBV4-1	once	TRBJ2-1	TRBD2	CASSQERLAGGRGLFF	TGCGCCAGCAGCCAAGAAAGGCTAGCGGGGGGCCGGGGACTGTTCTTC
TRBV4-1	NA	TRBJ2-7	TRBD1	CASSQVRDRRYEQYF	TGCGCCAGCAGCCAAGTACGGGACAGGCGATACGAGCAGTACTTC
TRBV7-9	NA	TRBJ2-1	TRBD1	CASSSVGTGSYNEQFF	TGTGCCAGCAGCTCGGTCGGGACAGGTTCCTACAATGAGCAGTTCTTC
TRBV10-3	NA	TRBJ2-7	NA	CAISDPPGPEQYF	TGTGCCATCAGTGACCCCCCGGGACCTGAGCAGTACTTC
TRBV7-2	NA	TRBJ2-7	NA	CASSLGDSPYEQYF	TGTGCCAGCAGCTTAGGTGACAGTCCCTACGAGCAGTACTTC
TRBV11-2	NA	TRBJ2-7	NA	CASSFGASTYEQYF	TGTGCCAGCAGCTTTGGCGCGTCCACATACGAGCAGTACTTC
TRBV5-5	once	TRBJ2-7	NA	CASSFTGNYEQYF	TGTGCCAGCAGCTTTACAGGGAACTACGAGCAGTACTTC
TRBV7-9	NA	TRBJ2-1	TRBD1	CASSYGQGLLNEQFF	TGTGCCAGCAGCTATGGACAGGGCTTACTCAATGAGCAGTTCTTC
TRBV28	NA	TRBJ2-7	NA	CASSFRGSDEQYF	TGTGCCAGCAGTTTCAGGGGATCGGATGAGCAGTACTTC
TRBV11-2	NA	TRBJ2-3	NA	CASSLDRGLSTDTQYF	TGTGCCAGCAGCTTAGACCGGGGACTTAGCACAGATACGCAGTATTTT
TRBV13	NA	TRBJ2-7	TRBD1	CASSDRASTEQYF	TGTGCCAGCAGCGACAGGGCGAGTACGGAGCAGTACTTC
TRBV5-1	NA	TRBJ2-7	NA	CASSFAGNYEQYF	TGCGCCAGCAGCTTTGCCGGAAACTACGAGCAGTACTTC
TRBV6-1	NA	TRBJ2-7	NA	CASSEGDGAYEQYF	TGTGCCAGCAGTGAAGGCGACGGGGCCTACGAGCAGTACTTC
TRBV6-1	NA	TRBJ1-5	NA	CASSEEAANQPQHF	TGTGCCAGCAGTGAAGAGGCAGCTAATCAGCCCCAGCATTTT
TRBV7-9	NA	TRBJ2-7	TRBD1	CASSSPTGADPYEQYF	TGTGCCAGCAGCTCCCCCACAGGGGCCGATCCCTACGAGCAGTACTTC
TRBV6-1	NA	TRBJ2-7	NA	CATRRGPETNYEQYF	TGTGCCACTAGAAGGGGACCGGAGACAAACTACGAGCAGTACTTC
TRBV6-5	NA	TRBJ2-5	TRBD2	CASRPGLAGGETQYF	TGTGCCAGCAGACCTGGACTAGCGGGAGGAGAGACCCAGTACTTC
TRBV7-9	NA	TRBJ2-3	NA	CASSTNFEGRGGGTDTQYF	TGTGCCAGCAGCACTAATTTCGAGGGAAGGGGGGGTGGCACAGATACGCAGTATTTT
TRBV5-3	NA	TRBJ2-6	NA	CARSFPWTVSGANVLTF	TGTGCCAGAAGCTTTCCGTGGACGGTCTCTGGGGCCAACGTCCTGACTTTC
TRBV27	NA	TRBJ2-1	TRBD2	CAAGAGGRNEQFF	TGTGCCGCGGGGGCGGGAGGGAGGAATGAGCAGTTCTTC
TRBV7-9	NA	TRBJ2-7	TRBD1	CASSSQPGQAPYEQYF	TGTGCCAGCAGCTCCCAACCGGGACAGGCGCCCTACGAGCAGTACTTC
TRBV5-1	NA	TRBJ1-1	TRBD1	CASSTGTEPEAFF	TGCGCCAGCAGCACCGGGACAGAACCTGAAGCTTTCTTT
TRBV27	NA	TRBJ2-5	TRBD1	CASSFGGTGGRYQETQYF	TGTGCCAGCAGTTTTGGTGGGACAGGGGGCAGGTACCAAGAGACCCAGTACTTC
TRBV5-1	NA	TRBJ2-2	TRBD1	CASHRQGTGELFF	TGCGCCAGCCACCGACAGGGAACCGGGGAGCTGTTTTTT
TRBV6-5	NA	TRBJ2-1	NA	CASRAVDEQFF	TGTGCCAGCAGGGCTGTCGATGAGCAGTTCTTC